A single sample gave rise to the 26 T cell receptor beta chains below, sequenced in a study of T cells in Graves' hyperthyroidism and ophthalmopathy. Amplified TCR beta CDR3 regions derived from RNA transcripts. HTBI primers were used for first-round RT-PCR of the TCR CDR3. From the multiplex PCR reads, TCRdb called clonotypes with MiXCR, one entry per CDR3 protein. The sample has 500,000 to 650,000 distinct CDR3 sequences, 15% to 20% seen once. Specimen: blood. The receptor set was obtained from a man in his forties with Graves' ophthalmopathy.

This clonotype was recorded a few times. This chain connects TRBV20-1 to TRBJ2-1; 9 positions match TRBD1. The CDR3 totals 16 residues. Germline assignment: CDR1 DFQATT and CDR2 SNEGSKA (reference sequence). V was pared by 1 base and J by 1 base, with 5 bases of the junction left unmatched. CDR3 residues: CSARGGDRGSYNEQFF. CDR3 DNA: TGCAGTGCTAGAGGGGGCGACAGGGGGTCCTACAATGAGCAGTTCTTC.

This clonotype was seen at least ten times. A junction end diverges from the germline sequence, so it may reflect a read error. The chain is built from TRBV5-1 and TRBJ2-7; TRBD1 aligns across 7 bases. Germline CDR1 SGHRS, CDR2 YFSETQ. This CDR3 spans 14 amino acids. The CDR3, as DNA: TGTGCCAGCAGCTTAGGGGACAGTTCCTACGAGCAGTACTTC. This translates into CASSLGDSSYEQYF.

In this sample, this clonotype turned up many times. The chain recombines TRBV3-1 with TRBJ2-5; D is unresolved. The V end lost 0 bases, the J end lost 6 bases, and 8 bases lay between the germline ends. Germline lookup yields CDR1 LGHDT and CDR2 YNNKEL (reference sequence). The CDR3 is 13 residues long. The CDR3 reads CASSQDLRQTQYF. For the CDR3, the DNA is TGTGCCAGCAGCCAAGATCTACGGCAGACCCAGTACTTC.

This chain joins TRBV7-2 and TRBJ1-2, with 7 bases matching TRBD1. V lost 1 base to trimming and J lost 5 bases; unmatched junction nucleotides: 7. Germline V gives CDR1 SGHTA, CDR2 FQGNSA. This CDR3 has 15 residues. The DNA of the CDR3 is TGTGCCAGCAGCTTAGATGTGCAGGGGGGTTATGGCTACACCTTC. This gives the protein CASSLDVQGGYGYTF. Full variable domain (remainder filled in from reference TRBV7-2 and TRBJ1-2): GAGVSQSPSNKVTEKGKDVELRCDPISGHTALYWYRQSLGQGLEFLIYFQGNSAPDKSGLPSDRFSAERTGGSVSTLTIQRTQQEDSAVYLCASSLDVQGGYGYTFGSGTRLTVV.

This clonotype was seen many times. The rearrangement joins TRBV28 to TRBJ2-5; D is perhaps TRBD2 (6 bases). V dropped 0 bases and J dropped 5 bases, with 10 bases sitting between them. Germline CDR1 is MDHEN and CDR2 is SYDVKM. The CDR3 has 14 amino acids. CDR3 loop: CASSLWEGSETQYF. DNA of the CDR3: TGTGCCAGCAGTTTATGGGAGGGATCGGAGACCCAGTACTTC.

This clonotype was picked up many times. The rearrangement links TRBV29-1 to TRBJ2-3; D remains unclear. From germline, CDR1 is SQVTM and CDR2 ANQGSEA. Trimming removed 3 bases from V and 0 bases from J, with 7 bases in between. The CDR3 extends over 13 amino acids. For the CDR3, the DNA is TGCAGCGTTGAGGGTGGCAGCACAGATACGCAGTATTTT. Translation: CSVEGGSTDTQYF.

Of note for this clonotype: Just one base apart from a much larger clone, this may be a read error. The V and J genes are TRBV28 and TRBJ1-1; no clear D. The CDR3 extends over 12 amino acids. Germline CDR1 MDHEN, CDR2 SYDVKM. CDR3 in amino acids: CAGSVWGTEAFF. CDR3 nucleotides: TGTGCCGGCAGCGTGTGGGGAACTGAAGCTTTCTTT.

The CDR3 here is CASSVQPGTSGRGGWTGELFF. The CDR3 DNA follows: TGTGCCAGCAGCGTTCAACCCGGGACTAGCGGGAGAGGGGGATGGACCGGGGAGCTGTTTTTT. The chain combines TRBV9 with TRBJ2-2; 14 bases are a match to TRBD2. V shed 2 bases, J shed 5 bases, and the junction held 17 bases outside the gene matches. This CDR3 comprises 21 residues. CDR1 SGDLS and CDR2 YYNGEE come from the germline V gene.

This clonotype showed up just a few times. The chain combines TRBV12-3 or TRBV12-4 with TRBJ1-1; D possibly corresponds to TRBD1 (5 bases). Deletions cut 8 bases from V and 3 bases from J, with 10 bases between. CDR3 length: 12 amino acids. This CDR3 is CASGGDYTEAFF. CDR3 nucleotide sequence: TGTGCCAGCGGGGGGGACTACACTGAAGCTTTCTTT.

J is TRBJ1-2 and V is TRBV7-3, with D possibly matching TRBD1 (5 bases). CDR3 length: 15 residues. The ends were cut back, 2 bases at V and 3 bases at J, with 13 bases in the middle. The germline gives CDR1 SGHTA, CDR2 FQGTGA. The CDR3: CASSLGTGLDYGYTF. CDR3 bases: TGTGCCAGCAGCTTAGGGACGGGATTGGACTATGGCTACACCTTC.

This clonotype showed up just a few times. This CDR3 reads CASSQDTGINEQFF. As DNA, the CDR3 is TGCGCCAGCAGCCAAGATACGGGGATCAATGAGCAGTTCTTC. This chain joins TRBV4-3 and TRBJ2-1; tentative D call: TRBD2 (5 bases). The V end was cut by 0 bases, the J end by 6 bases, with 9 bases between. This CDR3 is built from 14 residues. CDR1 is LGHNA, CDR2 YSLEER, per germline.

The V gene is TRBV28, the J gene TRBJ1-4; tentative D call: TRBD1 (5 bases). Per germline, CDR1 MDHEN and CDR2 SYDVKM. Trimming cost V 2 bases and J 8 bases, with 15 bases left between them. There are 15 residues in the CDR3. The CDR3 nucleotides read TGTGCCAGCAGTTTAGGCGGGGCCGGGGAGGAAAAACTGTTTTTT. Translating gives CASSLGGAGEEKLFF.

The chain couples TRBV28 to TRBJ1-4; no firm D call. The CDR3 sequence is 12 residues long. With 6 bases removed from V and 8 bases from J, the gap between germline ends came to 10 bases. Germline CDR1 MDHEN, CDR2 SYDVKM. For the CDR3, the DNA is TGTGCCAGCAGGCGGGAAGGGGAAAAACTGTTTTTT. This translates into CASRREGEKLFF.

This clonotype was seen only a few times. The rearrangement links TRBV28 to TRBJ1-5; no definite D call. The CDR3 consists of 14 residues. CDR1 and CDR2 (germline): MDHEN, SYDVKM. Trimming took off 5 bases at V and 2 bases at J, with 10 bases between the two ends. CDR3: CASSKLQGNQPQHF. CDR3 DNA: TGTGCCAGCAGTAAACTTCAGGGCAATCAGCCCCAGCATTTT.

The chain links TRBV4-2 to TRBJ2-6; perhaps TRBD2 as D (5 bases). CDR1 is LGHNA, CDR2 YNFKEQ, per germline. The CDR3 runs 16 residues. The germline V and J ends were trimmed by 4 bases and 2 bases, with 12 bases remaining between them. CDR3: CASSPAGVTGANVLTF. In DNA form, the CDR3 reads TGTGCCAGCAGCCCCGCCGGGGTAACTGGGGCCAACGTCCTGACTTTC.

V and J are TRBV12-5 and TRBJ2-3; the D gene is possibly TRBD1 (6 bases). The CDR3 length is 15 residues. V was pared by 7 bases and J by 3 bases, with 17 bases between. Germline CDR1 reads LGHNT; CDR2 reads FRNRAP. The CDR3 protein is CASALGASLTDTQYF. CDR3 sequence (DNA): TGTGCTAGTGCCCTGGGGGCTAGCTTAACAGATACGCAGTATTTT.

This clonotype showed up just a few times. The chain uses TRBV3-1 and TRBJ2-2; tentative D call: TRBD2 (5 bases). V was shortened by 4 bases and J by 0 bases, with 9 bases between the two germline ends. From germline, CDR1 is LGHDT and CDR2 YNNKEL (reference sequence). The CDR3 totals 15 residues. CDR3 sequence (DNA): TGTGCCAGCAGCCCCGAGACTACGAACACCGGGGAGCTGTTTTTT. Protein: CASSPETTNTGELFF.

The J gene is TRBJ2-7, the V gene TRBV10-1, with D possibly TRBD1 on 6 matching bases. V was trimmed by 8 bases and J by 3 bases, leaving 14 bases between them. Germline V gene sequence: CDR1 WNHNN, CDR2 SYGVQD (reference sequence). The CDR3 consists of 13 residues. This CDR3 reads CASLGHGFYEQYF. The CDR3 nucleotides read TGCGCCAGCTTGGGACACGGCTTCTACGAGCAGTACTTC.

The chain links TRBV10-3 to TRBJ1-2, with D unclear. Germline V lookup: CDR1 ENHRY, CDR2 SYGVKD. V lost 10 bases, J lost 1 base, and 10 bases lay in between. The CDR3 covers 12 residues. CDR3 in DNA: TGTGCCACCCGGACGGATAACTATGGCTACACCTTC. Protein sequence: CATRTDNYGYTF.

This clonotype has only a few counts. CDR3 nucleotide sequence: TGCGCCAGCGAGGCTAGCTCAAGAACCGGGGAGCTGTTTTTT. It codes for CASEASSRTGELFF. This rearrangement joins TRBV5-1 to TRBJ2-2; possibly TRBD2 for D (5 bases). The CDR3 totals 14 residues. V lost 7 bases and J 5 bases, leaving 15 bases between the germline ends. Per germline, CDR1 SGHRS and CDR2 YFSETQ.

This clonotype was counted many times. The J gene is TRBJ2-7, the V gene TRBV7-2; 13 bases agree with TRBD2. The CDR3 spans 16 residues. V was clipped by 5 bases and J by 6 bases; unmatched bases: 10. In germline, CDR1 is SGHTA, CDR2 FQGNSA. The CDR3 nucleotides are TGTGCCAGCAGCACCGGACTAGCGGGAGTAAGGGGCGAGCAGTACTTC. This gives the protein CASSTGLAGVRGEQYF.

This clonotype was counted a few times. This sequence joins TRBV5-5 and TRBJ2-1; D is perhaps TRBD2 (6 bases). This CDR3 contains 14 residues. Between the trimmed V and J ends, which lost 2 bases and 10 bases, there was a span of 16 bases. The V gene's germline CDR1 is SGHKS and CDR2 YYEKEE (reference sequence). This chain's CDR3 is CASSFDFGGREQFF. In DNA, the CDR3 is TGTGCCAGCAGCTTTGATTTCGGGGGAAGGGAGCAGTTCTTC.

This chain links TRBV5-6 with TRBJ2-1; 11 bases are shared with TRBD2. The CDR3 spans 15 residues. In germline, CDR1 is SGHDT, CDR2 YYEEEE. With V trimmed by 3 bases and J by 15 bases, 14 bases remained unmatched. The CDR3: CASSSRLAGPPESFF. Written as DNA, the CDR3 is TGTGCCAGCAGCTCTAGACTAGCGGGGCCCCCGGAGTCGTTCTTC. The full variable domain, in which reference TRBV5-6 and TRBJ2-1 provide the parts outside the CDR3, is DAGVTQSPTHLIKTRGQQVTLRCSPKSGHDTVSWYQQALGQGPQFIFQYYEEEERQRGNFPDRFSGHQFPNYSSELNVNALLLGDSALYLCASSSRLAGPPESFFGPGTRLTVL.

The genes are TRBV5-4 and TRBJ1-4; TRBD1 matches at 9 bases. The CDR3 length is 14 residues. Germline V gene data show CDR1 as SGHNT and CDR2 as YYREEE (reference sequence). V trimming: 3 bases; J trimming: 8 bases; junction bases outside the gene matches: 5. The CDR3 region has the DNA TGTGCCAGCAGCTCCGGGACAGGGCGGGAAAAACTGTTTTTT. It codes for CASSSGTGREKLFF.

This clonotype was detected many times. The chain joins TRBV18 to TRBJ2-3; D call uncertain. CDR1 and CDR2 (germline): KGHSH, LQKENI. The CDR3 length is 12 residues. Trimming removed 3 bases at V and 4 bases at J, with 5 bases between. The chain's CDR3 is CASSPLSDTQYF. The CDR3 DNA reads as TGTGCCAGCTCACCTCTGTCAGATACGCAGTATTTT.

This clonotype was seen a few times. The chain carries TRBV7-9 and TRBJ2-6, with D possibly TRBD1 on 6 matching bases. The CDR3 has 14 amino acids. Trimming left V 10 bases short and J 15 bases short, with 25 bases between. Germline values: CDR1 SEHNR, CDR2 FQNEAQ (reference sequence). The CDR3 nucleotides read TGTGCCATCGATCGGACAGCCGCGAGGCCGGCCCTGACTTTC. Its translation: CAIDRTAARPALTF.